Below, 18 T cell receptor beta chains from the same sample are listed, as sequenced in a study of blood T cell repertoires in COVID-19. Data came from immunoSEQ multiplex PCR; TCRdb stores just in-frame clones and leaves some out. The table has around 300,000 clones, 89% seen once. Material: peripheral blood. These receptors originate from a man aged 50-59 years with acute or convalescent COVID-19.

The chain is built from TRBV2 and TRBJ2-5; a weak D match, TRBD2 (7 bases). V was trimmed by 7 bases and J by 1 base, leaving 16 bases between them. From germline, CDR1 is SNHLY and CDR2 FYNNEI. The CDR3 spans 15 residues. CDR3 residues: CASTLRGGGQETQYF. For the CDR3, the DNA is TGTGCCAGCACCCTCAGGGGAGGGGGCCAAGAGACCCAGTACTTC.

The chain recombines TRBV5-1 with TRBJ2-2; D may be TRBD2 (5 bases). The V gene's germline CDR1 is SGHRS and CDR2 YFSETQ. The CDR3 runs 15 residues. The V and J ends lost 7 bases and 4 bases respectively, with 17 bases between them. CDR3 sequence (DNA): TGCGCCAGCTCAATTTCCGGGGAAGTCACCGGGGAGCTGTTTTTT. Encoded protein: CASSISGEVTGELFF. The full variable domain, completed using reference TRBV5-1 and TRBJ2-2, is KAGVTQTPRYLIKTRGQQVTLSCSPISGHRSVSWYQQTPGQGLQFLFEYFSETQRNKGNFPGRFSGRQFSNSRSEMNVSTLELGDSALYLCASSISGEVTGELFFGEGSRLTVL.

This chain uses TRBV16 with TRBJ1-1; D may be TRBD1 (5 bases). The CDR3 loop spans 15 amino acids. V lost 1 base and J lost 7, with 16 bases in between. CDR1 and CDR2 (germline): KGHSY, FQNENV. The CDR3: CASSQWVVGGVEAFF. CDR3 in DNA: TGTGCCAGCAGCCAATGGGTCGTAGGAGGGGTTGAAGCTTTCTTT.

The CDR3 is CASSVGLAGGPQETQYF. For the CDR3, the DNA is TGTGCCAGCAGCGTAGGACTAGCGGGGGGCCCCCAAGAGACCCAGTACTTC. The chain employs TRBV9 and TRBJ2-5; 13 nucleotides match TRBD2. Germline CDR1 and CDR2: SGDLS and YYNGEE. Trimming removed 0 bases from V and 1 base from J; junction bases left unmatched: 3. There are 17 residues in the CDR3.

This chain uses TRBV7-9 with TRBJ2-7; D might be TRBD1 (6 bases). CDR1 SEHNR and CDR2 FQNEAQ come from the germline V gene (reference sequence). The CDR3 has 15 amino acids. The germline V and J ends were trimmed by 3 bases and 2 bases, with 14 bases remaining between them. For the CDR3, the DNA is TGTGCCAGCAGCTTGCTAACAGGGTCAACCTACGAGCAGTACTTC. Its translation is CASSLLTGSTYEQYF.

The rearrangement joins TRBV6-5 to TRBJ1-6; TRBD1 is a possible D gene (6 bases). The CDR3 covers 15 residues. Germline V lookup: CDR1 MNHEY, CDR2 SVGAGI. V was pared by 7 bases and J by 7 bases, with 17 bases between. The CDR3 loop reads CASTSAGAENSPLHF. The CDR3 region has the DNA TGTGCCAGCACCTCGGCAGGGGCGGAGAATTCACCCCTCCACTTT.

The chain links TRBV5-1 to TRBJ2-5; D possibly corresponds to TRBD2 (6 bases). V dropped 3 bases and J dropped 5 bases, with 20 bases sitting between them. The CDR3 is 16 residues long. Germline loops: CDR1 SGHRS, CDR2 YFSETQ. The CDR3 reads CASSSGGTVQRETQYF. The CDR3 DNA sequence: TGCGCCAGCAGCTCAGGAGGGACGGTCCAAAGGGAGACCCAGTACTTC.

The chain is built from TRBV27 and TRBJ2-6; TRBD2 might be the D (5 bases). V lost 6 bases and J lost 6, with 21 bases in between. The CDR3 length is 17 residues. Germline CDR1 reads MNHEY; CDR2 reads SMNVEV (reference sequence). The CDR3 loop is CASRPTRPPLEANVLTF. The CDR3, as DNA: TGTGCCAGCAGGCCTACTAGGCCCCCTCTCGAGGCCAACGTCCTGACTTTC.

Here the CDR3 reads CATSLPLGPAFF. The CDR3 region has the DNA TGTGCCACCAGCCTTCCCTTGGGGCCCGCCTTCTTC. V is TRBV15 and J is TRBJ2-1; D perhaps matches TRBD1 (5 bases). The ends were cut back, 5 bases at V and 16 bases at J, with 18 bases in the middle. The germline V gene has CDR1 LNHNV and CDR2 YYDKDF (reference sequence). The CDR3 loop spans 12 amino acids.

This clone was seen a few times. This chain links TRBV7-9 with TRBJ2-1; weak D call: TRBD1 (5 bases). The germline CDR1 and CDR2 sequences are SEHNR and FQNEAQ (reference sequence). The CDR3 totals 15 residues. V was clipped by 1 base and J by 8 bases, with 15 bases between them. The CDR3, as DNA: TGTGCCAGCAGCTTAGGATACCCCCTAGGGGATGAGCAGTTCTTC. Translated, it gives CASSLGYPLGDEQFF.

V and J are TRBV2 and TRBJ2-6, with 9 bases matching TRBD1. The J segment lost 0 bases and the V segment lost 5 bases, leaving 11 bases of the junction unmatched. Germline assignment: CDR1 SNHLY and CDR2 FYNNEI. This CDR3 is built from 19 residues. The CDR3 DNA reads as TGTGCCAGCAGTATGGGACAGGGCGTTTCAAGCTCTGGGGCCAACGTCCTGACTTTC. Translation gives CASSMGQGVSSSGANVLTF. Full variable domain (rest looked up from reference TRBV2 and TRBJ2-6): EPEVTQTPSHQVTQMGQEVILRCVPISNHLYFYWYRQILGQKVEFLVSFYNNEISEKSEIFDDQFSVERPDGSNFTLKIRSTKLEDSAMYFCASSMGQGVSSSGANVLTFGAGSRLTVL.

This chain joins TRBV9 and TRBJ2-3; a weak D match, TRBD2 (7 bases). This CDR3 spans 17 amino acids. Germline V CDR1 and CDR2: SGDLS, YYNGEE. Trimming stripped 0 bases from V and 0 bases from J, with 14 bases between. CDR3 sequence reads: CASSVGVGGPSTDTQYF. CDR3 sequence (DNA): TGTGCCAGCAGCGTAGGGGTCGGGGGGCCGAGCACAGATACGCAGTATTTT.

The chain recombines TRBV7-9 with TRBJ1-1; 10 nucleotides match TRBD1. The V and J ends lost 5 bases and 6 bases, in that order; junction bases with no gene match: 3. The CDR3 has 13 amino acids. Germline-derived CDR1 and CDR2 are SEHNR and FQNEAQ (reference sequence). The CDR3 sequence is CASSGDRGPEAFF. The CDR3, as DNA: TGTGCCAGCAGCGGAGACAGGGGGCCTGAAGCTTTCTTT.

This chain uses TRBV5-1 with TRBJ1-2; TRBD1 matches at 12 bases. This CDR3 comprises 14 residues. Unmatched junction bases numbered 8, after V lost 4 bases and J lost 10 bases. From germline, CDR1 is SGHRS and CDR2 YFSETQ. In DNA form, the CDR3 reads TGCGCCAGCAGCCTATCCGGGACAGGGGGCTACTACACCTTC. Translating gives CASSLSGTGGYYTF.

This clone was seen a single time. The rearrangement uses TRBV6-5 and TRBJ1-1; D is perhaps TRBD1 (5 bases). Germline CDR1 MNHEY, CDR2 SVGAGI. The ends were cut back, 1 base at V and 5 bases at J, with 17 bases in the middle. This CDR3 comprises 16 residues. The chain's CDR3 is CASSYYPQAPRTEAFF. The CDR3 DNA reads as TGTGCCAGCAGTTACTACCCACAGGCCCCGCGGACTGAAGCTTTCTTT.

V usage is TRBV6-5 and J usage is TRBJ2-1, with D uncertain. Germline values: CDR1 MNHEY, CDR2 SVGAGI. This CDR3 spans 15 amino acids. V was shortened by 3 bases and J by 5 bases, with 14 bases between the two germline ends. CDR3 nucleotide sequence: TGTGCCAGCAGTTATCAGGCCCCGACCAACAATGAGCAGTTCTTC. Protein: CASSYQAPTNNEQFF.

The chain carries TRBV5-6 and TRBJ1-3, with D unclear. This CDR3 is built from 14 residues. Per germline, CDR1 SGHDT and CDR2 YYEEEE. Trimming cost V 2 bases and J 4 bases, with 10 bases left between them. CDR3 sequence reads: CASSFRGNGNTIYF. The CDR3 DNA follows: TGTGCCAGCAGCTTCCGCGGTAACGGAAACACCATATATTTT. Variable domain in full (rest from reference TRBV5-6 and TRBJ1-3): DAGVTQSPTHLIKTRGQQVTLRCSPKSGHDTVSWYQQALGQGPQFIFQYYEEEERQRGNFPDRFSGHQFPNYSSELNVNALLLGDSALYLCASSFRGNGNTIYFGEGSWLTVV.

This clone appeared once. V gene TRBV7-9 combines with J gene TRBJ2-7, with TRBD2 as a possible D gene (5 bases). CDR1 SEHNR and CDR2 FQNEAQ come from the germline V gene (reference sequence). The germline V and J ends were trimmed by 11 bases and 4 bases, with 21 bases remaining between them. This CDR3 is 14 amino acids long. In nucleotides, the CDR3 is TGTGCCTCAAGCGGAGTTAACGGGCCTTACGAGCAGTACTTC. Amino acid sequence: CASSGVNGPYEQYF.